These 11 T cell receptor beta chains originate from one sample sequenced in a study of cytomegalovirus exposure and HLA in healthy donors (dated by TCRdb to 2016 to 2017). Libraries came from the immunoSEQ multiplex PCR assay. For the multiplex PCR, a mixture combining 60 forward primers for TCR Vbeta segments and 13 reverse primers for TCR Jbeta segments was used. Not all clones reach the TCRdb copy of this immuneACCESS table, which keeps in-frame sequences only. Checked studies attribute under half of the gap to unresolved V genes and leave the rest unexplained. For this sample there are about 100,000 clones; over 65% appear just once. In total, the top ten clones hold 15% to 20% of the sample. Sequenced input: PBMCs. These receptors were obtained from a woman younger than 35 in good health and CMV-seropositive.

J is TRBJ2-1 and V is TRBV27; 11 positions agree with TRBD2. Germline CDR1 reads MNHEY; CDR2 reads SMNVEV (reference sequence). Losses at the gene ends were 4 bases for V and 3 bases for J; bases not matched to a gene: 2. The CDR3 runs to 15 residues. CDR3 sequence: CASSSGTSGYNEQFF. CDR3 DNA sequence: TGTGCCAGCAGTTCAGGGACTAGCGGCTACAATGAGCAGTTCTTC.

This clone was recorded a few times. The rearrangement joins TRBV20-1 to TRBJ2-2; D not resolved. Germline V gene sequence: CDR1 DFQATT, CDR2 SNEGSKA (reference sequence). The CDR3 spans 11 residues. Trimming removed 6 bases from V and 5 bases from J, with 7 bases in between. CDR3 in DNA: TGCAGTGCAGAAGCAACCGGGGAGCTGTTTTTT. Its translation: CSAEATGELFF.

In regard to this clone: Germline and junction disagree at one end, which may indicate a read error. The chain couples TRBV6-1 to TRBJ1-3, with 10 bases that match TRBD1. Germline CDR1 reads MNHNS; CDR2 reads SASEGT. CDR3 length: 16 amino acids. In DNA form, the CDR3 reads TGTGCCAGCAGTAAAGCCTCGGGACAGGGGGGAAACACCATATATTTT. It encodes CASSKASGQGGNTIYF.

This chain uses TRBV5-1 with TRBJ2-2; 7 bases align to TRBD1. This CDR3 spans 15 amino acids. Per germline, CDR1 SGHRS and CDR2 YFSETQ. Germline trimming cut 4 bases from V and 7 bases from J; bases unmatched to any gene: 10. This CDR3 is CASSPLTGDGGELFF. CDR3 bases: TGCGCCAGCAGCCCCCTTACAGGGGATGGCGGGGAGCTGTTTTTT. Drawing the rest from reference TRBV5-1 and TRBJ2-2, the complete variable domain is KAGVTQTPRYLIKTRGQQVTLSCSPISGHRSVSWYQQTPGQGLQFLFEYFSETQRNKGNFPGRFSGRQFSNSRSEMNVSTLELGDSALYLCASSPLTGDGGELFFGEGSRLTVL.

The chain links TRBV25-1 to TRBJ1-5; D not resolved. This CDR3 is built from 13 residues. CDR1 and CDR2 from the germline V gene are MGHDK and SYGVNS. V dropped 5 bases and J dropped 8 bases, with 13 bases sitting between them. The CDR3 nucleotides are TGTGCCAGCAGTCCGGGGATTGGGAAGCCCCAGCATTTT. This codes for CASSPGIGKPQHF.

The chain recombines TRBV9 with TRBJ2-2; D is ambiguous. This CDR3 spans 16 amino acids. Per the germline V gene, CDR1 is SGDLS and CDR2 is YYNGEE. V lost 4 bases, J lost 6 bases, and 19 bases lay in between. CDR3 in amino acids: CASSLQPGSTAGELFF. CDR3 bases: TGTGCCAGCAGCCTCCAACCAGGATCGACGGCCGGGGAGCTGTTTTTT. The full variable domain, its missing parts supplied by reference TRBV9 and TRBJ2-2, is DSGVTQTPKHLITATGQRVTLRCSPRSGDLSVYWYQQSLDQGLQFLIQYYNGEERAKGNILERFSAQQFPDLHSELNLSSLELGDSALYFCASSLQPGSTAGELFFGEGSRLTVL.

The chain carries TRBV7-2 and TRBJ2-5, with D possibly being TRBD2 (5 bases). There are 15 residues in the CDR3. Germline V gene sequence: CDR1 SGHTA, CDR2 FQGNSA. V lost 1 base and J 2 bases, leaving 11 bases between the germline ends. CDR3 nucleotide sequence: TGTGCCAGCAGCTTAGACTTCACTAGTCAAGAGACCCAGTACTTC. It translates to CASSLDFTSQETQYF.

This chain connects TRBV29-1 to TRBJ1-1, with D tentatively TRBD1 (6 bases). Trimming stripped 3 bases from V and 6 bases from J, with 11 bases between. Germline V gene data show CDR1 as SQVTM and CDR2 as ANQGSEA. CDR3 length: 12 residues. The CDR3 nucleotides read TGCAGCGTTGATGGGGACACCGCTGAAGCTTTCTTT. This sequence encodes CSVDGDTAEAFF.

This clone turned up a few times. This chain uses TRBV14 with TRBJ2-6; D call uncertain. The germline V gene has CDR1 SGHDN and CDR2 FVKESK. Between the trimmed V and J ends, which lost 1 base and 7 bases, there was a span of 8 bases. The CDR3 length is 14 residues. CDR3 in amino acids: CASSQGLSANVLTF. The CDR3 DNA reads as TGTGCCAGCAGCCAAGGACTCTCCGCCAACGTCCTGACTTTC.

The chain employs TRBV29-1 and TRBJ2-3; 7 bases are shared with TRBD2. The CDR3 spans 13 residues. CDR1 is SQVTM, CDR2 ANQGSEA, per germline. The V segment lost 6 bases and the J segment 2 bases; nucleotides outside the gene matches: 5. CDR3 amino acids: CSVGTNPTDTQYF. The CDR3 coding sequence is TGCAGCGTGGGGACTAACCCCACAGATACGCAGTATTTT.

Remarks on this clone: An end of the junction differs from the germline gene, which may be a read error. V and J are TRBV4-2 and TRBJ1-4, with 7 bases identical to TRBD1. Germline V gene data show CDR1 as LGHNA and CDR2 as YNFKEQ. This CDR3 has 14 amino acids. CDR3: CASSQDRVNEKLFF. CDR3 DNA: TGTGCCAGCAGTCAAGACAGGGTTAATGAAAAACTGTTTTTT.